The entry below gives a single T cell receptor beta chain sequence along with its context. The data are from a study of blood T cell repertoires in COVID-19. Across the whole study: Whether acute or convalescent, the COVID-19 samples came from the United States, Italy and Spain.

Germline V gene sequence: CDR1 SGHRS, CDR2 YFSETQ. V shed 3 bases, J shed 4 bases, and the junction held 4 bases outside the gene matches. The CDR3 loop spans 15 amino acids. TCRdb keeps only in-frame clones here, not all; method: immunoSEQ multiplex PCR. The table has around 420,000 clones, nearly 90% seen once; the top ten hold roughly 2%. The chain combines TRBV5-1 with TRBJ2-1; TRBD2 matches 10 bases. Sequenced material: PBMCs or T cells enriched from blood (not recorded which). The clonotype comes from a woman between 40 and 55 years old with acute COVID-19. For the CDR3, the DNA is TGCGCCAGCAGCTGGGTAGCGGGGGGTTACAATGAGCAGTTCTTC. The encoded protein is CASSWVAGGYNEQFF.